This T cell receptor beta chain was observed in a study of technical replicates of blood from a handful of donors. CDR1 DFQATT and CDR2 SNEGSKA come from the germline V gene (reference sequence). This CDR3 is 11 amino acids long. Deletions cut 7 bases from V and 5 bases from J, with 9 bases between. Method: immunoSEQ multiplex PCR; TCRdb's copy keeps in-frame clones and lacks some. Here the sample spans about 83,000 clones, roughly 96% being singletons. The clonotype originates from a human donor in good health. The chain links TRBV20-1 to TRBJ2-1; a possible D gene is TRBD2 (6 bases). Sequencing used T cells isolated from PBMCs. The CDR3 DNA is TGCAGTGGGACTACCGACAATGAGCAGTTCTTC. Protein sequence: CSGTTDNEQFF.